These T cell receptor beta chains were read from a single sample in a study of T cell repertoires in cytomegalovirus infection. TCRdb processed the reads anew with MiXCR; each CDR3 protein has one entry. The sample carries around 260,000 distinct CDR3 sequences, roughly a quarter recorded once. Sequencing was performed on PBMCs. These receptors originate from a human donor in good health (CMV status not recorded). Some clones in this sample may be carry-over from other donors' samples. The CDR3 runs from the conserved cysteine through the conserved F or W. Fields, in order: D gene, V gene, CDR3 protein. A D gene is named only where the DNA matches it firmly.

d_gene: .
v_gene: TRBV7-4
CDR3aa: CASSLAQTLAEAFF

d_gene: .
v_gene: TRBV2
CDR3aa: CASSGSGFNEQFF

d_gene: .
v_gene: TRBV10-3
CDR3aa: CAISAVDFGYTF

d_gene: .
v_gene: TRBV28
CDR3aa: CASSFGGLGPAYEQYF

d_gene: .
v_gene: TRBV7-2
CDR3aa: CASSSGPEETQYF

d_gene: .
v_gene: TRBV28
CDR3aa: CASTSVGSTFAGELFF

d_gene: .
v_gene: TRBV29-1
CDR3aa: CSVEDRTGNTIYF

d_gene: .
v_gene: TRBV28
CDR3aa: CASTAYDILNTEAFF

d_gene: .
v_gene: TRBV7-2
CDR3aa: CASSLDPQGGYTF

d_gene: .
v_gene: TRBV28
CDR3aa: CASSSSGLYGYTF

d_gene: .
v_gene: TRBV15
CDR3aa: CATSRIDQGLNEQYF

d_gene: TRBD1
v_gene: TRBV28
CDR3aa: CASSPHRGRSNQPQHF

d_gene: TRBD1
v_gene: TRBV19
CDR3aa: CASSIAPGQGAHEQYF

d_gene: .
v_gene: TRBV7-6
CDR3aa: CASSPSGGKNEQYF

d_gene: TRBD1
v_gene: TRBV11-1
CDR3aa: CASSSPLQGASGYGYTF

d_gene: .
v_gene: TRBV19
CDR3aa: CASSTPPSGQPQHF